This T cell receptor (beta chain) is drawn from a study of molecular identifiers for immune sequencing clone quantification (dated by TCRdb to the late 2010s). About the investigation overall: For a replicate experiment, RNA from around 20,000 or 99,000 naive CD8 T cells was divided into five aliquots, and four of the five aliquots were sequenced. CD8 T cells were used in a methods study to benchmark molecular-identifier clustering-based TCR repertoire sequencing (MIDCIRS) and TCR RNA copy counting. Broad study findings and their caveats: In CMV-specific effector cells, clones with more than 20 RNA copies accounted for over 97% of molecules, whereas in naive cells such clones accounted for under 1%. When barcode sub-clustering was omitted, TCR diversity was inflated by chimeric consensus sequences, with chimeras reaching as high as 47%. Highly expanded clone sizes could be underestimated because identical TCR molecules may share a barcode. Spiked-in Jurkat TCR RNA equal to a single cell's worth was reported to be detectable even within 1,200,000 naive CD8 T cells. About 3 recovered TCR RNA copies per cell were obtained by modeling, versus around 10 by digital PCR, implying a capture efficiency of about 30%. Spiked-in Jurkat TCR RNA (approximately 10 copies' worth), which is not part of the donor repertoire, was contained in the naive libraries.

To prepare the library, PCR was applied. Data came from an Illumina HiSeq 4000. Bulk TCR libraries were made following a previously described method, with the TCR primers given in Table S5. The Qiagen AllPrep DNA/RNA kit was used to purify total RNA. Before analysis, reads from multiple sequencing runs of one library were combined. For the original study's pipeline: Only reads with exact TCR constant sequence were kept, trimmed to 150 nt, and grouped by their 12-nt molecular barcodes. Reads within each barcode group were sub-clustered using a 15% Levenshtein threshold, and quality-weighted consensus sequences were constructed for each RNA molecule. Non-functional sequences were filtered out, along with any lower-count sequence sitting one edit away from another sequence. On the basis of fitting two negative binomial distributions, barcode sub-clusters with fewer than 20% of the maximum read count were discarded. TCRdb reanalyzed the raw reads on its own, using fastp at Q25 for trimming and MiXCR for clone calling, and kept in-frame beta chains. Each entry is one CDR3 protein sequence, shown with its most common DNA and genes. Clone size and V and J calls follow TCRdb, not the original study. Recorded for this sample are just under 650,000 distinct CDR3 sequences; 15% to 20% of them occurred a single time. The top ten clonotypes cover about 0.9% of the sample.

Naive CD8 T cell libraries were made from 20,000 to 1,000,000 sorted cells using 10%, 30% or 50% of purified RNA. Naive CD8 T cells, defined as CD8+CD4-CCR7+CD45RA+, were FACS-sorted into RLT Plus buffer on a BD FACSAria II. Approximately eleven TCR copies' worth of Jurkat RNA were spiked into roughly 20,000-1,000,000 naive CD8 T cell samples to test detection sensitivity. CD8 T cells were enriched with RosetteSep CD8+ T Cell Enrichment Cocktail and Ficoll-Paque, followed by ACK red cell lysis. In its sample, this clonotype was seen a few times. What antigen it recognizes has not been identified. The sample holds no much larger clone one base away, and base qualities are not on file. V is reduced by 6 bases and J by 7 bases, leaving a spacing of 12 bases between them. Looking up the germline V gene (reference sequence) yields CDR1 MNHEY and CDR2 SMNVEV. Measured from the cysteine to the phenylalanine, the CDR3 is 12 residues long. The retained sequence is limited to the CDR3, 36 bases, with the frame set at the first base.

This receptor was obtained from a human donor in good health. Some libraries in this study had Jurkat cell RNA spiked in. This chain is built from TRBV27 and TRBJ1-1, with no D gene named confidently. Sequencing was done on a sample of naive CD8+ T cells from blood, with Jurkat cell RNA spiked in. The sample's cell subset or site label, decoded: FACS-sorted CD8+CD4-CCR7+CD45RA+ naive T cells. The bases are TGTGCCAGCAGCGTCCGGAGTGGTGAAGCTTTCTTT. It is translated as CASSVRSGEAFF.